This T cell receptor beta chain is drawn from a study of Tregs in tolerant kidney transplant recipients. Study observations and caveats: Biological reproducibility was not directly addressed in this study.

Unstimulated regulatory T cells (CD4+CD25+CD127-), CD4+CD25- non-regulatory cells, CD4 and CD8 cells were FACS-sorted from thawed PBMCs. The repertoire was sequenced with immunoSEQ multiplex PCR; TCRdb's copy has only in-frame clones and lacks some. The sample has some 88,000 clones, more than 90% seen once. The table lists this clone with a count of one. Its cognate antigen is unknown. V was pared by 5 bases and J by 4 bases, with 9 bases between. The CDR3 covers 13 residues. CDR1 is SGHTA and CDR2 is FQGNSA in the germline V gene. This TCR came from a human donor in good health. The sequenced sample consisted of CD8+ T cells from blood. V is TRBV7-2 and J is TRBJ1-5; D remains unclear. The CDR3 DNA follows: TGTGCCAGCAGCGCGCAGGAAAATCAGCCCCAGCATTTT. Residues: CASSAQENQPQHF.